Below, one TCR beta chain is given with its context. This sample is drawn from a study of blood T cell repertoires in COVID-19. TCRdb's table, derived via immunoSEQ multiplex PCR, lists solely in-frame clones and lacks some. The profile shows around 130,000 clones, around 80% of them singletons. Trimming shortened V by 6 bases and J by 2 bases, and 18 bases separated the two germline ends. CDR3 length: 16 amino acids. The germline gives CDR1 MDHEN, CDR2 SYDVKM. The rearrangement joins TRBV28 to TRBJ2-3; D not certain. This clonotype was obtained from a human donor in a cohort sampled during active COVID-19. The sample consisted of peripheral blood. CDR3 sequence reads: CASSTRSRPPTDTQYF. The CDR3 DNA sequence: TGTGCCAGCAGCACGCGTTCGCGGCCCCCCACAGATACGCAGTATTTT.